This is a list of T cell receptor beta chains from one sample in a study of blood T cell repertoires in COVID-19. The table came from immunoSEQ multiplex PCR; TCRdb's copy has only in-frame clones and leaves some out. Among 85,000 to 110,000 clones listed, approximately 89% were seen once. The sample taken for sequencing was peripheral blood. These receptors all stem from an elderly woman in a cohort sampled during active COVID-19. CDR3s include the opening cysteine and the closing phenylalanine or tryptophan. The order of the fields is J gene, clone size, V gene, D gene, CDR3 DNA, CDR3 protein. D genes are given only for firm matches. Clone size, where shown, is once, few, many, or a class for clones that have expanded.

j_gene: TRBJ2-5
abundance: -
v_gene: TRBV3-1/TRBV3-2
d_gene: TRBD1
CDR3nt: TGTGCCAGCAGCCCTACAGGGGCCCAAGAGACCCAGTACTTC
CDR3aa: CASSPTGAQETQYF

j_gene: TRBJ2-1
abundance: -
v_gene: TRBV27
d_gene: TRBD1
CDR3nt: TGTGCCAGCAGTTTATCCGCAGGGACAGGGGGCCCCAATGAGCAGTTCTTC
CDR3aa: CASSLSAGTGGPNEQFF

j_gene: TRBJ2-7
abundance: -
v_gene: TRBV4-2
d_gene: TRBD1
CDR3nt: TGTGCCAGCAGCCAAGGTGCAGGGGGCGAATACGAGCAGTACTTC
CDR3aa: CASSQGAGGEYEQYF

j_gene: TRBJ2-7
abundance: -
v_gene: TRBV2
d_gene: -
CDR3nt: TGTGCCAGCAGTGTTCCGGGACAACAGTACTTC
CDR3aa: CASSVPGQQYF

j_gene: TRBJ2-1
abundance: -
v_gene: TRBV6-1
d_gene: TRBD1
CDR3nt: TGTGCCAGCAGTGCGCCGACAGGGGGCGTGACGGATGAGCAGTTCTTC
CDR3aa: CASSAPTGGVTDEQFF

j_gene: TRBJ1-4
abundance: -
v_gene: TRBV19
d_gene: TRBD1
CDR3nt: TGTGCCAGTCGTTCAACAGGGGCCTCAACTAATGAAAAACTGTTTTTT
CDR3aa: CASRSTGASTNEKLFF

j_gene: TRBJ2-7
abundance: once
v_gene: TRBV10-2
d_gene: TRBD2
CDR3nt: TGCGCCAGCAAGAGGGGCGGGGGGTACGAGCAGTACTTC
CDR3aa: CASKRGGGYEQYF

j_gene: TRBJ2-1
abundance: -
v_gene: TRBV30
d_gene: -
CDR3nt: TGTGCCTGGAGTGTAAAGTGGCTAGCTATCAATGAGCAGTTCTTC
CDR3aa: CAWSVKWLAINEQFF

j_gene: TRBJ1-2
abundance: -
v_gene: TRBV29-1
d_gene: TRBD1
CDR3nt: TGCAGCGATACCGGGACAGGGGCTAACTATGGCTACACCTTC
CDR3aa: CSDTGTGANYGYTF

j_gene: TRBJ2-3
abundance: -
v_gene: TRBV30
d_gene: -
CDR3nt: TGTGCCTGGAGGCGACTCTCTATTCCGCAGTATTTT
CDR3aa: CAWRRLSIPQYF

j_gene: TRBJ2-3
abundance: -
v_gene: TRBV27
d_gene: -
CDR3nt: TGTGCCAGCAGTTTACTAGCAGGAGATACGCAGTATTTT
CDR3aa: CASSLLAGDTQYF

j_gene: TRBJ1-2
abundance: -
v_gene: TRBV5-5
d_gene: -
CDR3nt: TGTGCCAGCAGCCTTGAGGATGCTAACTATGGCTACACCTTC
CDR3aa: CASSLEDANYGYTF

j_gene: TRBJ2-1
abundance: -
v_gene: TRBV4-2
d_gene: TRBD2
CDR3nt: TGTGCCAGCAGCCAAGCTTCCCTTCAAGCGGGAGCTGCCTACAATGAGCAGTTCTTC
CDR3aa: CASSQASLQAGAAYNEQFF

j_gene: TRBJ2-7
abundance: -
v_gene: TRBV7-2
d_gene: -
CDR3nt: TGTGCCAGCAGCTTGCGACAGACCTTCGAGCAGTACTTC
CDR3aa: CASSLRQTFEQYF

j_gene: TRBJ2-7
abundance: -
v_gene: TRBV5-4
d_gene: TRBD1
CDR3nt: TGTGCCAGCAGCTCAGGACAGGAAAAGTCCTACGAGCAGTACTTC
CDR3aa: CASSSGQEKSYEQYF

j_gene: TRBJ1-2
abundance: -
v_gene: TRBV18
d_gene: -
CDR3nt: TGTGCCAGCTCACCTTCGGACTATGGCTACACCTTC
CDR3aa: CASSPSDYGYTF

j_gene: TRBJ1-1
abundance: -
v_gene: TRBV5-6
d_gene: -
CDR3nt: TGTGCCAGCAGCTTGTTGGCGGGGGGTACCACTGAAGCTTTCTTT
CDR3aa: CASSLLAGGTTEAFF

j_gene: TRBJ2-2
abundance: once
v_gene: TRBV10-1
d_gene: TRBD1
CDR3nt: TGCGCCAGCAGCCCCGGGACAGGTGGGACCGGGGAGCTGTTTTTT
CDR3aa: CASSPGTGGTGELFF

j_gene: TRBJ2-2
abundance: -
v_gene: TRBV12-3/TRBV12-4
d_gene: -
CDR3nt: TGTGCCAGCACCCCGGGTAGGACCGGGGAGCTGTTTTTT
CDR3aa: CASTPGRTGELFF

j_gene: TRBJ2-1
abundance: -
v_gene: TRBV6-5
d_gene: TRBD2
CDR3nt: TGTGCCTCGAGACTAGCAGGGGAGCAGTTCTTC
CDR3aa: CASRLAGEQFF

j_gene: TRBJ2-3
abundance: -
v_gene: TRBV5-1
d_gene: TRBD2
CDR3nt: TGCGCCAGCAGCTTGGATCGGACTAGCCCACCCAGCACAGATACGCAGTATTTT
CDR3aa: CASSLDRTSPPSTDTQYF

j_gene: TRBJ1-5
abundance: -
v_gene: TRBV28
d_gene: -
CDR3nt: TGTGCCAGCATCGCGGGCACTCAGCCCCAGCATTTT
CDR3aa: CASIAGTQPQHF

j_gene: TRBJ2-1
abundance: -
v_gene: TRBV10-3
d_gene: TRBD2
CDR3nt: TGTGCCATCAGTGACCCCGGGACAGGTCGACGTCAGGGACTAGCGGGAGGACGATACAATGAGCAGTTCTTC
CDR3aa: CAISDPGTGRRQGLAGGRYNEQFF

j_gene: TRBJ2-1
abundance: -
v_gene: TRBV20-1
d_gene: -
CDR3nt: TGCAGTGCTAGTTGGGCTATGAGGGGGAGTTACAATGAGCAGTTCTTC
CDR3aa: CSASWAMRGSYNEQFF

j_gene: TRBJ1-1
abundance: -
v_gene: TRBV19
d_gene: -
CDR3nt: TGTGCCAGTAGTATCGGGGAGGACACTGAAGCTTTCTTT
CDR3aa: CASSIGEDTEAFF

j_gene: TRBJ2-1
abundance: -
v_gene: TRBV19
d_gene: TRBD2
CDR3nt: TGTGCCAGTAGTAGGGCACTAGCGGGAGGCAATGAGCAGTTCTTC
CDR3aa: CASSRALAGGNEQFF

j_gene: TRBJ2-1
abundance: -
v_gene: TRBV6-6
d_gene: TRBD1
CDR3nt: TGTGCCAGCAGTTACTCGACAGGGGGCAATGAGCAGTTCTTC
CDR3aa: CASSYSTGGNEQFF

j_gene: TRBJ2-1
abundance: -
v_gene: TRBV3-1/TRBV3-2
d_gene: TRBD1
CDR3nt: TGTGCCAGCAGTCTAAGGGGGACAGACAATGAGCAGTTCTTC
CDR3aa: CASSLRGTDNEQFF

j_gene: TRBJ2-7
abundance: -
v_gene: TRBV5-1
d_gene: TRBD2
CDR3nt: TGCGCCAGCAGCCCGACTAGCGGGAGCGTCTACGAGCAGTACTTC
CDR3aa: CASSPTSGSVYEQYF

j_gene: TRBJ2-2
abundance: -
v_gene: TRBV19
d_gene: -
CDR3nt: TGTGCCAGCAGACAGGGAGGTACCGGGGAGCTGTTTTTT
CDR3aa: CASRQGGTGELFF

j_gene: TRBJ2-2
abundance: -
v_gene: TRBV29-1
d_gene: -
CDR3nt: TGCAGCGTTGGGGGGGTTGGGTCAGGCACCGGGGAGCTGTTTTTT
CDR3aa: CSVGGVGSGTGELFF

j_gene: TRBJ2-5
abundance: -
v_gene: TRBV14
d_gene: TRBD2
CDR3nt: TGTGCCAGCAGCCGGGGGACTAGGACAGATAACCAGTACTTC
CDR3aa: CASSRGTRTDNQYF

j_gene: TRBJ2-5
abundance: -
v_gene: TRBV25-1
d_gene: TRBD2
CDR3nt: TGTGCCAGCGGTACAATTCGGATAGCGGGAGAGACCCAGTACTTC
CDR3aa: CASGTIRIAGETQYF

j_gene: TRBJ2-3
abundance: -
v_gene: TRBV11-3
d_gene: -
CDR3nt: TGTGCCAGCAGCCAGCAGGGGGGTACTAGGGTAATGTATTTT
CDR3aa: CASSQQGGTRVMYF

j_gene: TRBJ1-2
abundance: -
v_gene: TRBV19
d_gene: -
CDR3nt: TGTGCCAGCTCACCTAGGGGGGGACTGGCTGGGCATGGCTACACCTTC
CDR3aa: CASSPRGGLAGHGYTF

j_gene: TRBJ2-1
abundance: -
v_gene: TRBV6-5
d_gene: TRBD2
CDR3nt: TGTGCCAGCAGTTTCCTAGCGGGCTCTAGGGATGAGCAGTTCTTC
CDR3aa: CASSFLAGSRDEQFF

j_gene: TRBJ2-3
abundance: -
v_gene: TRBV7-3
d_gene: -
CDR3nt: TGTGCCAGCAGCGGGGGGTCTCCAGATACGCAGTATTTT
CDR3aa: CASSGGSPDTQYF

j_gene: TRBJ2-7
abundance: -
v_gene: TRBV3-1/TRBV3-2
d_gene: -
CDR3nt: TGTGCCAGCAGCCAATTTCAGGTCTACGAGCAGTACTTC
CDR3aa: CASSQFQVYEQYF

j_gene: TRBJ2-5
abundance: -
v_gene: TRBV6-5
d_gene: TRBD2
CDR3nt: TGTGCCAGCAGGGGACTAGCGGGAGGGGAGACCCAGTACTTC
CDR3aa: CASRGLAGGETQYF

j_gene: TRBJ2-6
abundance: -
v_gene: TRBV9
d_gene: TRBD1
CDR3nt: TGTGCCAGCAGCCCCCGGACAGGGCAGGTCTCTGGGGCCAACGTCCTGACTTTC
CDR3aa: CASSPRTGQVSGANVLTF

j_gene: TRBJ2-5
abundance: -
v_gene: TRBV10-3
d_gene: TRBD1
CDR3nt: TGTGCCATCAGTGAGTCTGGACAGGGTGTGGAGACCCAGTACTTC
CDR3aa: CAISESGQGVETQYF

j_gene: TRBJ2-1
abundance: -
v_gene: TRBV18
d_gene: TRBD2
CDR3nt: TGTGCCAGCTCACCAATGGCTAGCGGGGGTGGCGAGCAGTTCTTC
CDR3aa: CASSPMASGGGEQFF

j_gene: TRBJ1-2
abundance: -
v_gene: TRBV12-3/TRBV12-4
d_gene: -
CDR3nt: TGTGCCAGCGGCCCCACAGGGGGCTACACCTTC
CDR3aa: CASGPTGGYTF

j_gene: TRBJ2-7
abundance: -
v_gene: TRBV27
d_gene: TRBD1
CDR3nt: TGTGCCAGCAGTTTACGGCAGGGGGCTGGCTACGAGCAGTACTTC
CDR3aa: CASSLRQGAGYEQYF

j_gene: TRBJ2-7
abundance: -
v_gene: TRBV10-3
d_gene: TRBD2
CDR3nt: TGTGCCATCAGTGAGCTCGCGGGAGGCTACGAGCAGTACTTC
CDR3aa: CAISELAGGYEQYF

j_gene: TRBJ2-6
abundance: -
v_gene: TRBV6-2/TRBV6-3
d_gene: -
CDR3nt: TGTGCCAGCAGCCCACTCGGCGGGACTGGGGCCAACGTCCTGACTTTC
CDR3aa: CASSPLGGTGANVLTF

j_gene: TRBJ1-4
abundance: -
v_gene: TRBV5-4
d_gene: -
CDR3nt: TGTGCCAGCAGCTCGGGTGGGACTAATGAAAAACTGTTTTTT
CDR3aa: CASSSGGTNEKLFF

j_gene: TRBJ2-1
abundance: medium-sized
v_gene: TRBV11-2
d_gene: -
CDR3nt: TGTGCCAGCAGCTTAATATATGAGCAGTTCTTC
CDR3aa: CASSLIYEQFF

j_gene: TRBJ1-3
abundance: -
v_gene: TRBV3-1/TRBV3-2
d_gene: -
CDR3nt: TGTGCCAGCAGCCAAGATTCCATCGTGTCCGGGGGGCCCTCTGGAAACACCATATATTTT
CDR3aa: CASSQDSIVSGGPSGNTIYF

j_gene: TRBJ1-5
abundance: -
v_gene: TRBV20-1
d_gene: TRBD1
CDR3nt: TGCAGTGCTAGTGGTGGCAGGGGGACAAATCAGCCCCAGCATTTT
CDR3aa: CSASGGRGTNQPQHF

j_gene: TRBJ1-2
abundance: -
v_gene: TRBV6-6
d_gene: TRBD1
CDR3nt: TGTGCCAGCAGTCCTCAGGACAGGGTTAGTGGCTACACCTTC
CDR3aa: CASSPQDRVSGYTF

j_gene: TRBJ1-5
abundance: few
v_gene: TRBV19
d_gene: TRBD1
CDR3nt: TGTGCCAGTAGTATTGGGACAGGGGTTCAATATCAGCCCCAGCATTTT
CDR3aa: CASSIGTGVQYQPQHF

j_gene: TRBJ2-5
abundance: -
v_gene: TRBV6-6
d_gene: -
CDR3nt: TGTGCCAGCACCTCGGGGGAGACCCAGTACTTC
CDR3aa: CASTSGETQYF

j_gene: TRBJ2-5
abundance: -
v_gene: TRBV18
d_gene: -
CDR3nt: TGTGCCAGCTCACCACCTGGAGGGGGCAGGGAGACCCAGTACTTC
CDR3aa: CASSPPGGGRETQYF

j_gene: TRBJ1-6
abundance: -
v_gene: TRBV16
d_gene: -
CDR3nt: TGTGCCAGCAGCCAACCGCAGGGGTCCTATAATTCACCCCTCCACTTT
CDR3aa: CASSQPQGSYNSPLHF

j_gene: TRBJ2-7
abundance: -
v_gene: TRBV7-9
d_gene: TRBD1
CDR3nt: TGTGCCAGCAGCTCAAGGGACAGGGGAGGATACGAGCAGTACTTC
CDR3aa: CASSSRDRGGYEQYF